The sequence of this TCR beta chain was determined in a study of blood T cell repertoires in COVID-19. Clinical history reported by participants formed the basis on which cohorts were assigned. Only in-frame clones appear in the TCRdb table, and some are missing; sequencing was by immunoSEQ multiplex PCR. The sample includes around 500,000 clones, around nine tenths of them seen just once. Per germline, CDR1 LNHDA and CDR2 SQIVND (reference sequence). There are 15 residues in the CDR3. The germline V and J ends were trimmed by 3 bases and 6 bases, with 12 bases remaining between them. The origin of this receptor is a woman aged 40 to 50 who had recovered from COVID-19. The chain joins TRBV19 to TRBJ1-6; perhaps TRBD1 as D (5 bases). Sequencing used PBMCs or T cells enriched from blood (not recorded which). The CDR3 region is CASSMQGVSNSPLHF. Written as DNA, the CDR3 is TGTGCCAGTAGTATGCAGGGTGTATCTAATTCACCCCTCCACTTT.